Here is one T cell receptor (beta chain) with its context. The V end lost 7 bases, the J end lost 13 bases, and 16 bases lay between the germline ends. This CDR3 has 11 amino acids. Germline V gives CDR1 SQVTM, CDR2 ANQGSEA. Measured with immunoSEQ multiplex PCR; TCRdb has only the in-frame clones, and not every one. The sample shows around 180,000 clones, about 81% of them seen only once. The sample is drawn from a study of blood T cell repertoires in COVID-19. Study information: Acute and convalescent COVID-19 samples came from the United States, Italy and Spain. The analysed material was cDNA or gDNA that came from T cells, B-cell-depleted T cells, or PBMCs.

This receptor was identified in a woman older than 75 with COVID-19, enrolled during active disease. Sequenced sample: peripheral blood. V is TRBV29-1 and J is TRBJ1-4; TRBD1 might be the D (5 bases). The CDR3 region has the DNA TGCAGCGCTGACGCCCCCGGGGGACTGTTTTTT. This encodes CSADAPGGLFF. Supplemented by reference TRBV29-1 and TRBJ1-4, the full variable domain reads SAVISQKPSRDICQRGTSLTIQCQVDSQVTMMFWYRQQPGQSLTLIATANQGSEATYESGFVIDKFPISRPNLTFSTLTVSNMSPEDSSIYLCSADAPGGLFFGSGTQLSVL.